Sequencing of this T cell receptor (beta chain) was carried out in a study of patients and donors after allogeneic stem cell transplantation. The CDR3 totals 14 residues. V lost 7 bases, J lost 12 bases, and 21 bases lay in between. Germline loops: CDR1 KGHDR, CDR2 SFDVKD. TCRdb fed the RT-PCR reads into MiXCR, producing one record per CDR3 protein. The sample consists of around 150,000 distinct CDR3 sequences, over 25% of them appearing once. Material for sequencing was blood, either unsorted or a sorted T cell fraction (not recorded which). This receptor was obtained from a human donor who was either an allogeneic HSCT recipient or a stem cell or donor lymphocyte infusion donor (not recorded which). It is not recorded whose cells these are; they may come from a transplant donor. This chain joins TRBV24-1 and TRBJ2-1; the D call may be TRBD1 or TRBD2 (6 bases each). CDR3 region: CATSEGGTPYAQFF. The CDR3 bases are TGTGCCACCAGCGAGGGGGGCACCCCCTATGCGCAGTTCTTC.